Listed here is a single TCR beta chain. Its antigen remains unknown. These data originate in a study of T cell responses to AZD1222 COVID-19 vaccine. The CDR3 loop spans 17 amino acids. Trimming removed 4 bases at V and 1 base at J, with 19 bases between. Germline CDR1 is LGHNA and CDR2 is YNFKEQ. Study conclusions and caveats: Donors skewed white British and female; clonal diversity was possibly underestimated. Recipients of two AZD1222 doses showed rising Spike-specific TCR breadth and depth. Only five to seven individuals given AZD1222 were seropositive at baseline. Unmutated variant regions reportedly attract nearly half of all spike-specific TCRs.

Assay: immunoSEQ multiplex PCR; the TCRdb copy retains only in-frame clones and omits some. The profile covers tens of thousands of clones, with 88% appearing a single time and 4% to 5% taken by the ten largest. This clonotype originated in an adult who received the MenACWY meningococcal vaccine as a control. The input for sequencing was peripheral blood, taken 28 days after the second dose of the MenACWY control vaccine. V and J are TRBV4-2 and TRBJ2-5; D possibly matches TRBD1 or TRBD2 (6 bases each). This chain's CDR3 is CASSPHLGASVQETQYF. DNA for the CDR3: TGTGCCAGCAGCCCCCACTTGGGGGCTAGCGTCCAAGAGACCCAGTACTTC.